This TCR beta chain derives from a study of cytomegalovirus exposure and HLA in healthy donors. Findings and caveats of the study: Evidence from a later analysis indicated that most CMV-associated TCR beta chains looked HLA-restricted.

Regarding this clone: The antigen remains unidentified.

Unmatched junction bases numbered 14, after V lost 10 bases and J lost 3 bases. This CDR3 comprises 15 residues. Per germline, CDR1 MDHEN and CDR2 SYDVKM. The PCR made use of 60 Vbeta and 13 Jbeta primers. Only in-frame clones appear in the TCRdb table, and some are missing; sequencing was by immunoSEQ multiplex PCR. The sample table includes 100,000 to 150,000 clones. The sample was PBMCs. This sequence joins TRBV28 and TRBJ1-2, with 7 nucleotides matching TRBD1. This receptor was taken from a man aged 25-40 years in good health and CMV-seronegative. CDR3 in DNA: TGTGCCACCCTTTCCGGGCAGGGGGATCACTATGGCTACACCTTC. Its translation: CATLSGQGDHYGYTF.